The clone carrying this TCR beta chain has at least ten counts. Its target is not known. This sample is drawn from a study of regulatory T cells in long-lasting Graves disease. Study conclusions and caveats: The sample size was small, and this may have reduced accuracy.

The sample's time point: newly diagnosed GD, antithyroid drugs for less than 3 months. PBMC RNA was the source of the TCR library. With iRepertoire HTBI primers and Arm-PCR of CDR3 regions, TCR beta libraries were built. TCRdb analysed the multiplex PCR reads with MiXCR anew, one entry per CDR3 protein. The top ten hold over 9% of the sample, which has approximately 470,000 distinct CDR3 sequences, roughly 16% seen once. This sample was also put to use in a study of T cells in Graves' hyperthyroidism and ophthalmopathy. That source adds: Blood also showed most of the thyroid clonotypes that were expanded above 0.001. The model predicted ophthalmopathy a median around 6.5 months before onset.

Sequenced here: peripheral blood mononuclear cells (PBMCs), sampled at new diagnosis, from a patient treated with antithyroid drugs. This TCR derives from a man in his forties or fifties with Graves disease.

This CDR3 reads CSASFTNTGELFF. The CDR3 region has the DNA TGCAGTGCTAGTTTTACGAACACCGGGGAGCTGTTTTTT. The rearrangement uses TRBV20-1 and TRBJ2-2, with D unclear. Germline-derived CDR1 and CDR2 are DFQATT and SNEGSKA (reference sequence). Trimming removed 3 bases at V and 0 bases at J, with 5 bases between. The CDR3 has 13 residues.